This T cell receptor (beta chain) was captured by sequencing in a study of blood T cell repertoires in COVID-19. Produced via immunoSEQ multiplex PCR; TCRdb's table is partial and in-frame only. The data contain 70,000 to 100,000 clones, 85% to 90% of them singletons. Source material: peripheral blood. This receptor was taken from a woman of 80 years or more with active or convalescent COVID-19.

This CDR3 reads CASSVEQGGSPLHF. The DNA for the CDR3 is TGTGCCAGCAGCGTAGAACAGGGTGGTTCACCCCTCCACTTT. The chain couples TRBV9 to TRBJ1-6, with D possibly being TRBD1 (6 bases). The CDR3 consists of 14 residues. The ends were cut back, 0 bases at V and 9 bases at J, with 10 bases in the middle. CDR1 and CDR2 from the germline V gene are SGDLS and YYNGEE.